Listed below are T cell receptor beta chains from one sample, sequenced in a study of blood T cell repertoires in COVID-19. Sequencing used immunoSEQ multiplex PCR; TCRdb keeps in-frame clones, though not all of them. Of 130,000 or so clones in the sample, 85% to 90% were seen once. Sequences were obtained from peripheral blood. These receptors came from a man aged 50 or older with active or convalescent COVID-19. CDR3s include the opening cysteine and the closing phenylalanine or tryptophan. Fields, in order: clone size, V gene, J gene, D gene, CDR3 protein. A D gene is named only where the DNA matches it firmly. Clone size is stated in some rows and not others, as once, few, many or a class when expanded.

size: .; V: TRBV5-1; J: TRBJ2-2; D: .; CDR3: CASSSPGETGELFF
size: .; V: TRBV5-8; J: TRBJ1-1; D: .; CDR3: CASSLNPGTEAFF
size: .; V: TRBV10-1; J: TRBJ2-1; D: .; CDR3: CASSVMRGNNEQFF
size: once; V: TRBV10-3; J: TRBJ1-1; D: TRBD1; CDR3: CAISEQGTGMNTEAFF
size: .; V: TRBV7-9; J: TRBJ2-7; D: TRBD2; CDR3: CASSRGLAGGISYEQYF
size: .; V: TRBV7-9; J: TRBJ2-3; D: .; CDR3: CASSTGLVITDTQYF
size: once; V: TRBV4-1; J: TRBJ2-5; D: .; CDR3: CASSQPGIETQYF
size: .; V: TRBV5-1; J: TRBJ2-5; D: .; CDR3: CASSLVPGGQETQYF
size: .; V: TRBV6-1; J: TRBJ2-2; D: .; CDR3: CASSERQGEVGELFF
size: .; V: TRBV12-5; J: TRBJ1-2; D: TRBD1; CDR3: CASGQGPNYGYTF
size: .; V: TRBV29-1; J: TRBJ1-2; D: .; CDR3: CSVERGTGYGYTF
size: .; V: TRBV21-1; J: TRBJ2-3; D: .; CDR3: CASSTKVTGHLSTDTQYF
size: .; V: TRBV15; J: TRBJ2-5; D: TRBD2; CDR3: CATSFGLAGGPIKTQYF
size: .; V: TRBV10-1; J: TRBJ2-1; D: TRBD1; CDR3: CASSGTGRNEQFF
size: .; V: TRBV25-1; J: TRBJ2-1; D: TRBD2; CDR3: CASSQTSVRGADNEQFF
size: .; V: TRBV28; J: TRBJ2-1; D: .; CDR3: CASSSEFEDEQFF
size: .; V: TRBV5-1; J: TRBJ2-2; D: TRBD2; CDR3: CASSAAGLNTGELFF
size: .; V: TRBV5-4; J: TRBJ2-7; D: .; CDR3: CASSPGAGEVYEQYF
size: .; V: TRBV6-6; J: TRBJ1-3; D: TRBD1; CDR3: CASSGSPTGGAGGNTIYF
size: .; V: TRBV5-1; J: TRBJ2-7; D: TRBD1; CDR3: CASSSGQGAYEQYF
size: .; V: TRBV30; J: TRBJ2-5; D: .; CDR3: CARGAGETQYF
size: .; V: TRBV5-8; J: TRBJ2-3; D: .; CDR3: CASRSRASAFTDTQYF
size: .; V: TRBV12-3/TRBV12-4; J: TRBJ1-4; D: .; CDR3: CASTPGLGEKLFF
size: .; V: TRBV11-3; J: TRBJ1-1; D: TRBD1; CDR3: CASSRTGTNTEAFF
size: .; V: TRBV6-6; J: TRBJ1-3; D: .; CDR3: CASSLGQAGNTIYF
size: .; V: TRBV6-5; J: TRBJ2-1; D: .; CDR3: CASNNYYNEQFF
size: .; V: TRBV9; J: TRBJ1-4; D: TRBD1; CDR3: CASSTRQGSGEKLFF
size: .; V: TRBV29-1; J: TRBJ2-3; D: .; CDR3: CIGQSTDTQYF
size: .; V: TRBV23-1; J: TRBJ2-2; D: TRBD2; CDR3: CASSLPGLAGGPILNTGELFF
size: .; V: TRBV20-1; J: TRBJ1-2; D: TRBD1; CDR3: CSIQGSYGYTF
size: .; V: TRBV3-1/TRBV3-2; J: TRBJ2-3; D: TRBD1; CDR3: CASSQRGRTDTQYF
size: .; V: TRBV20-1; J: TRBJ2-7; D: .; CDR3: CSASRTAAYEQYF
size: .; V: TRBV28; J: TRBJ1-2; D: .; CDR3: CASRLSGEGYGYTF
size: .; V: TRBV18; J: TRBJ1-1; D: .; CDR3: CASSPSDGGGTEAFF
size: .; V: TRBV5-4; J: TRBJ2-3; D: TRBD2; CDR3: CASSYGRNTDTQYF
size: .; V: TRBV19; J: TRBJ2-5; D: TRBD1; CDR3: CASSNGQDGTQYF
size: .; V: TRBV6-2/TRBV6-3; J: TRBJ1-5; D: .; CDR3: CASSYSRTALYSNQPQHF
size: .; V: TRBV7-2; J: TRBJ1-2; D: TRBD1; CDR3: CASSFKAGGGYGYTF
size: once; V: TRBV24-1; J: TRBJ2-1; D: TRBD2; CDR3: CATSDAETSSSYNEQFF
size: .; V: TRBV2; J: TRBJ2-7; D: TRBD1; CDR3: CASRKPPGTGLNPQYF
size: .; V: TRBV11-2; J: TRBJ2-7; D: TRBD1; CDR3: CASSLDQGQYEQYF
size: .; V: TRBV6-5; J: TRBJ2-1; D: TRBD1; CDR3: CASSRTGDSYNEQFF
size: .; V: TRBV5-1; J: TRBJ1-1; D: .; CDR3: CASSLVGLNTEAFF
size: .; V: TRBV6-5; J: TRBJ1-4; D: TRBD1; CDR3: CASSYSPTGGREKLFF
size: .; V: TRBV5-4; J: TRBJ2-3; D: TRBD2; CDR3: CASSPQLAMSTDTQYF
size: .; V: TRBV4-1; J: TRBJ1-3; D: .; CDR3: CASSQEFRALGAGNTIYF
size: .; V: TRBV6-5; J: TRBJ1-2; D: TRBD1; CDR3: CASSLDRADNYGYTF
size: .; V: TRBV2; J: TRBJ1-3; D: .; CDR3: CASSAQTGNTIYF
size: .; V: TRBV25-1; J: TRBJ2-5; D: .; CDR3: CASKRETQYF
size: .; V: TRBV27; J: TRBJ2-3; D: .; CDR3: CASSSPLTDTQYF
size: .; V: TRBV19; J: TRBJ2-7; D: TRBD2; CDR3: CASAEAGAAYEQYF
size: .; V: TRBV5-1; J: TRBJ1-3; D: .; CDR3: CASSLGTPSGNTIYF
size: .; V: TRBV7-9; J: TRBJ2-2; D: .; CDR3: CASSLAWVGAGQNTGELFF